These T cell receptor beta chains were read from a single sample in a study of blood T cell repertoires in COVID-19. Clones were read by immunoSEQ multiplex PCR, and TCRdb kept only the in-frame ones, dropping some. The profile shows fewer than 250,000 clones, roughly 89% of them singletons. Sequencing was carried out using PBMCs or T cells enriched from blood (not recorded which). The receptors shown here come from a woman in her twenties or thirties with acute COVID-19. Both conserved end residues are part of each CDR3. A D gene is named only where the DNA matches it firmly. Not every row has a clone size; where given, it reads once, few, many or a size class.

>NA|NA|TRBV10-3|TRBJ1-1
TGTGCCATCAGTGTAGGGGCTGAAGCTTTCTTT
CAISVGAEAFF
>TRBD1|NA|TRBV5-1|TRBJ2-7
TGCGCCAGCAGCTTACGACAGGGGGCGGGCGAGCAGTACTTC
CASSLRQGAGEQYF
>TRBD1|NA|TRBV6-5|TRBJ1-1
TGTGCCAGCAGTCATCAACAGGGACAGGCCTCTTGGGCTTTCTTT
CASSHQQGQASWAFF
>NA|NA|TRBV30|TRBJ1-2
TGTGCCTTCGGAGGGTTCCCCCATGGCTACACCTTC
CAFGGFPHGYTF
>NA|NA|TRBV6-2/TRBV6-3|TRBJ2-1
TGTGCCAGCAGTACTCGACAGAATGAGCAGTTCTTC
CASSTRQNEQFF
>TRBD1|NA|TRBV11-2|TRBJ1-1
TGTGCCAGCAGCTTAGGAGGGACAGAAGTCTTCTTT
CASSLGGTEVFF
>NA|NA|TRBV27|TRBJ2-1
TGTGCCAGCAGTTTGTCCAGGGCCAATGAGCAGTTCTTC
CASSLSRANEQFF
>NA|once|TRBV20-1|TRBJ2-5
TGCAGTGCTAGTGGGCAAACTAAGTACCAAGAGACCCAGTACTTC
CSASGQTKYQETQYF
>TRBD1|NA|TRBV27|TRBJ1-1
TGTGCCAGCTGGGACAGGGTGACCACTGAAGCTTTCTTT
CASWDRVTTEAFF
>TRBD1|NA|TRBV6-5|TRBJ1-2
TGTGCCACTTCCAGGGGGCAGAATGGCTACACCTTC
CATSRGQNGYTF
>NA|NA|TRBV4-1|TRBJ2-5
TGCGCCAGCAGCCAAATACAGGGGACCCAGTACTTC
CASSQIQGTQYF
>TRBD2|NA|TRBV7-9|TRBJ2-3
TGTGCCAGCAGCTTAGACGGTCGGGGGGGAGATACGCAGTATTTT
CASSLDGRGGDTQYF
>TRBD1|NA|TRBV6-2/TRBV6-3|TRBJ2-7
TGTGCCAGCAGCCACACAGGGGTAAGCTCCTACGAGCAGTACTTC
CASSHTGVSSYEQYF
>TRBD2|NA|TRBV5-1|TRBJ2-3
TGCGCCAGCAGCCGCTCTAGCGGGGGGGGCTCAGATACGCAGTATTTT
CASSRSSGGGSDTQYF
>TRBD2|NA|TRBV7-8|TRBJ2-1
TGTGCCAGCAGCCGGACTAGCGGGTCACTGGAGTTCTTC
CASSRTSGSLEFF
>TRBD2|NA|TRBV6-5|TRBJ2-3
TGTGCCAGCTCTGGGGGGGTTACAGATACGCAGTATTTT
CASSGGVTDTQYF
>TRBD1|NA|TRBV24-1|TRBJ2-2
TGTGCCACCAGTGATCGGACCGGGACAGGGCACGGGGAGCTGTTTTTT
CATSDRTGTGHGELFF
>NA|NA|TRBV7-9|TRBJ1-1
TGTGCCAGCAGCTTAGTAGAGTACAACACTGAAGCTTTCTTT
CASSLVEYNTEAFF
>NA|NA|TRBV7-9|TRBJ1-2
TGTGCCAGCAGCACAACTAACTATGGCTACACCTTC
CASSTTNYGYTF
>NA|NA|TRBV18|TRBJ2-3
TGTGCCAGCTCACCAGGGCCCTCAGGCACAGATACGCAGTATTTT
CASSPGPSGTDTQYF
>NA|NA|TRBV7-2|TRBJ1-1
TGTGCCAGCAGCCAATGGGAGGACGGTGAAGCTTTCTTT
CASSQWEDGEAFF
>NA|NA|TRBV27|TRBJ1-5
TGTGCCAGCAGCATACCGGAGGGTTCCCTCAATCAGCCCCAGCATTTT
CASSIPEGSLNQPQHF
>NA|NA|TRBV11-2|TRBJ1-2
TGTGCCAGCAGCTCGCTCCGGGACATCGCCTTCTATGGCTACACCTTC
CASSSLRDIAFYGYTF
>NA|NA|TRBV11-2|TRBJ1-1
TGTGCCAGCAGCTTACTCCCAAACAGAGTCATGAACACTGAAGCTTTCTTT
CASSLLPNRVMNTEAFF
>NA|NA|TRBV29-1|TRBJ1-5
TGCAGCGTTGCAGGGACAAGCAATCAGCCCCAGCATTTT
CSVAGTSNQPQHF
>NA|NA|TRBV5-1|TRBJ1-1
TGCGCCAGCAGTTTGTTACAGGGCACTGAAGCTTTCTTT
CASSLLQGTEAFF
>NA|NA|TRBV11-2|TRBJ1-5
TGTGCCAGCAGCTTGGGCGAAAGGAGCAATCAGCCCCAGCATTTT
CASSLGERSNQPQHF
>NA|NA|TRBV6-5|TRBJ1-2
TGTGCCAGCAGGGGGCTGGATGGCTACACCTTC
CASRGLDGYTF
>NA|NA|TRBV7-9|TRBJ1-2
TGTGCCAGCAGCTTAGATCGAGGGCTGGGGAAGGGCTACACCTTC
CASSLDRGLGKGYTF
>NA|NA|TRBV29-1|TRBJ2-7
TGCAGCGTTGATGGGGCGGAGGGGAGCTCCTACGAGCAGTACTTC
CSVDGAEGSSYEQYF
>NA|NA|TRBV4-1|TRBJ2-5
TGCGCCAGCAGCCAAGAGAGGGTTTGGGAGACCCAGTACTTC
CASSQERVWETQYF
>TRBD1|NA|TRBV6-5|TRBJ1-2
TGTGCCAGTAGGAGGGGGGGAACAGGGGGCTATGGCTACACCTTC
CASRRGGTGGYGYTF
>NA|NA|TRBV6-6|TRBJ1-6
TGTGCCAGCACCATGACAGGCGCCGATAATTCACCCCTCCACTTT
CASTMTGADNSPLHF
>TRBD1|NA|TRBV15|TRBJ2-7
TGTGCCACCAGCAGATCCGGGACAGGGAGCTACGAGCAGTACTTC
CATSRSGTGSYEQYF
>NA|NA|TRBV12-3/TRBV12-4|TRBJ1-2
TGTGCCAGCAGGGGGAGACAGGTCTATGGCTACACCTTC
CASRGRQVYGYTF
>TRBD2|NA|TRBV27|TRBJ2-1
TGTGCCACCCTTAGCGGGGGGGCCTACAATGAGCAGTTCTTC
CATLSGGAYNEQFF
>TRBD1|NA|TRBV5-4|TRBJ2-5
TGTGCCAGCAGCCCTCGCACAGGGGTTTCGCAAGAGACCCAGTACTTC
CASSPRTGVSQETQYF
>NA|NA|TRBV7-6|TRBJ2-7
TGTGCCAGCAGCTTAGCGGGGGGTTCCGTCGAGCAGTACTTC
CASSLAGGSVEQYF
>NA|NA|TRBV7-2|TRBJ1-2
TGTGCCAGCAGCTTGAGAGGAACCCATGGCTACACCTTC
CASSLRGTHGYTF
>TRBD2|NA|TRBV4-2|TRBJ2-7
TGTGCCAGCAGCCAAGATAGGGCTAGCGGGGACTACGAGCAGTACTTC
CASSQDRASGDYEQYF
>NA|NA|TRBV6-1|TRBJ2-3
TGTGCCAGCAGTGAAAGCAGGGGTCTTTACACAGATACGCAGTATTTT
CASSESRGLYTDTQYF
>TRBD2|once|TRBV25-1|TRBJ2-5
TGTGCCAGCAGTGGGCTAGCGGAAGAGACCCAGTACTTC
CASSGLAEETQYF
>NA|NA|TRBV19|TRBJ1-3
TGTGCCACGAAGTTACAGTACTCTGGAAACACCATATATTTT
CATKLQYSGNTIYF
>TRBD2|NA|TRBV4-3|TRBJ2-1
TGCGCCAGCAGCCAAGATCTACGAGCGGGGGGGTTTGAGCAGTTCTTC
CASSQDLRAGGFEQFF
>NA|once|TRBV11-2|TRBJ1-2
TGTGCCAGCAGCTTTACAGCCTCCCCCCCATTCCTGGCCTATGGCTACACCTTC
CASSFTASPPFLAYGYTF
>TRBD1|NA|TRBV4-3|TRBJ2-2
TGCGCCAGCAGCCAAGATCGGACAGGGGGGGAAACCGGGGAGCTGTTTTTT
CASSQDRTGGETGELFF
>NA|NA|TRBV21-1|TRBJ1-2
TGTGCCAGCAGCAAAGGGAGGCGGCTCACTATACTCTATGGCTACACCTTC
CASSKGRRLTILYGYTF
>TRBD1|NA|TRBV12-3/TRBV12-4|TRBJ2-3
TGTGCCAGCAGTTCCCGGGACAGATATACGCAGTATTTT
CASSSRDRYTQYF
>NA|NA|TRBV10-3|TRBJ2-5
TGTGCCATCCTCCCAGACAACCAAGAGACCCAGTACTTC
CAILPDNQETQYF
>NA|once|TRBV5-6|TRBJ1-1
TGTGCCAGCAGCTTGGAATTTGCCGGTTACACTGAAGCTTTCTTT
CASSLEFAGYTEAFF